These 22 T cell receptor beta chains came from one sample sequenced in a study of cytomegalovirus exposure and HLA in healthy donors (dated by TCRdb to about 2017). Library method: the immunoSEQ multiplex PCR assay. For the multiplex PCR, a mixture combining 60 forward primers for TCR Vbeta segments and 13 reverse primers for TCR Jbeta segments was used. Entries here come from immuneACCESS through TCRdb and include only in-frame sequences with V and J called. Some clones fail to appear in such tables; in the studies checked, an unresolved V gene covers under half of the shortfall, and the cause of the remainder is unknown. The sample contains fewer than 200,000 clones, around 88% of them found a single time. The ten largest account for around 0.93% of the sample. Sequencing was done on a sample of PBMCs. The receptor set was obtained from a woman aged 30 to 39 in good health and CMV-seronegative.

V usage is TRBV28 and J usage is TRBJ2-7; 8 bases line up with TRBD2. From germline, CDR1 is MDHEN and CDR2 SYDVKM. The CDR3 is made up of 15 amino acids. J was trimmed by 5 bases and V by 2 bases; bases with no gene match: 8. CDR3 bases: TGTGCCAGCAGTTTACCCGGGAGGGCCGGGAACGAGCAGTACTTC. Protein: CASSLPGRAGNEQYF.

The chain has TRBV7-6 and TRBJ2-1; 7 bases align to TRBD1. CDR1 is SGHVS and CDR2 is FNYEAQ in the germline V gene. The V and J ends lost 5 bases and 2 bases, in that order; junction bases with no gene match: 6. The CDR3 has 15 amino acids. DNA of the CDR3: TGTGCCAGCAGCAAGGGACAGTTAACCTACAATGAGCAGTTCTTC. Its translation: CASSKGQLTYNEQFF.

The chain couples TRBV29-1 to TRBJ2-5, with 7 bases identical to TRBD1. The germline V gene encodes CDR1 SQVTM and CDR2 ANQGSEA. The CDR3 runs to 13 residues. With 3 bases clipped from V and 8 bases from J, the junction kept 9 bases outside the gene matches. The DNA for the CDR3 is TGCAGCGTTGAGGAAGGGGGCGGAACTACCCAGTACTTC. Protein product: CSVEEGGGTTQYF. The full variable domain, with the rest looked up from reference TRBV29-1 and TRBJ2-5, is SAVISQKPSRDICQRGTSLTIQCQVDSQVTMMFWYRQQPGQSLTLIATANQGSEATYESGFVIDKFPISRPNLTFSTLTVSNMSPEDSSIYLCSVEEGGGTTQYFGPGTRLLVL.

The rearrangement joins TRBV4-1 to TRBJ1-2; 9 bases agree with TRBD1. Germline V CDR1 and CDR2: MGHRA, YSYEKL. This CDR3 comprises 15 residues. J was trimmed by 4 bases and V by 3 bases; bases with no gene match: 6. The CDR3 is CASSQDGQGSYGYTF. The CDR3 nucleotides are TGCGCCAGCAGCCAGGACGGACAGGGGTCCTATGGCTACACCTTC.

The V and J genes are TRBV10-3 and TRBJ2-7, with 11 bases lining up with TRBD2. This CDR3 has 18 amino acids. V lost 1 base, J lost 0 bases, and 8 bases stayed unmatched. Looked up from germline, CDR1 is ENHRY and CDR2 is SYGVKD. The CDR3 loop reads CAISEFGTSGPSSYEQYF. The CDR3 nucleotides are TGTGCCATCAGTGAGTTCGGGACTAGCGGACCAAGCTCCTACGAGCAGTACTTC.

The chain uses TRBV30 and TRBJ2-1; 7 bases are shared with TRBD1. The CDR3 spans 14 residues. Germline CDR1 is GTSNPN and CDR2 is SVGIG (reference sequence). V shed 3 bases, J shed 4 bases, and the junction held 6 bases outside the gene matches. Here the CDR3 reads CAWRPRDSYNEQFF. The CDR3 DNA reads TGTGCCTGGAGGCCTCGGGACAGTTACAATGAGCAGTTCTTC.

V gene TRBV9 combines with J gene TRBJ1-1; 7 bases fit TRBD1. V trimming: 0 bases; J trimming: 4 bases; junction bases outside the gene matches: 12. This CDR3 has 17 residues. Germline V gives CDR1 SGDLS, CDR2 YYNGEE. The CDR3 region has the DNA TGTGCCAGCAGCGTAGCTTCGGGTACAGGGGTACGCACTGAAGCTTTCTTT. Amino acid sequence: CASSVASGTGVRTEAFF.

The gene calls are TRBV5-6 and TRBJ2-1; no reliable D call. The CDR3 runs to 15 residues. Looked up from germline, CDR1 is SGHDT and CDR2 is YYEEEE. Trimming took off 0 bases at V and 4 bases at J, with 11 bases between the two ends. The CDR3: CASSLAGFSYNEQFF. CDR3 sequence (DNA): TGTGCCAGCAGCTTGGCGGGTTTCTCGTACAATGAGCAGTTCTTC.

This chain links TRBV4-3 with TRBJ1-1; weak D call: TRBD1 (6 bases). The CDR3 sequence is 13 residues long. The germline V gene has CDR1 LGHNA and CDR2 YSLEER. V lost 2 bases and J lost 6, with 10 bases in between. In DNA, the CDR3 is TGCGCCAGCAGCCAAACAGGGTTGGCTGAAGCTTTCTTT. Translated, it gives CASSQTGLAEAFF.

A word on this clone: This same CDR3 is encoded by further DNA sequences in the sample. This chain uses TRBV6-5 with TRBJ1-5, with TRBD1 identical over 7 bases. With V trimmed by 0 bases and J by 4 bases, 0 bases remained unmatched. Germline values: CDR1 MNHEY, CDR2 SVGAGI. This CDR3 has 14 residues. The CDR3 DNA reads TGTGCCAGCAGTTACTCGACAGGGAATCAGCCCCAGCATTTT. Residues: CASSYSTGNQPQHF.

This clone was seen once. The V gene is TRBV11-2, the J gene TRBJ1-1; D is undetermined. V was cut by 1 base and J by 0 bases, with 15 bases left in between. The CDR3 loop spans 17 amino acids. Germline CDR1 reads SGHAT; CDR2 reads FQNNGV. CDR3 sequence (DNA): TGTGCCAGCAGCTTAGGGAGCATGAGGGCAGTGAACACTGAAGCTTTCTTT. It codes for CASSLGSMRAVNTEAFF.

The chain has TRBV5-5 and TRBJ1-4; TRBD1 aligns across 9 bases. The CDR3 is 17 amino acids. Germline V gene sequence: CDR1 SGHKS, CDR2 YYEKEE (reference sequence). V shed 4 bases, J shed 3 bases, and the junction held 10 bases outside the gene matches. CDR3 loop: CASSPLTGGEANEKLFF. The CDR3 DNA reads as TGTGCCAGCAGCCCCCTTACAGGGGGCGAAGCTAATGAAAAACTGTTTTTT.

This chain joins TRBV27 and TRBJ2-7, with 10 nucleotides matching TRBD1. Trimming removed 6 bases from V and 3 bases from J; junction bases left unmatched: 5. Germline V gene lookup returns CDR1 MNHEY and CDR2 SMNVEV (reference sequence). This CDR3 comprises 14 residues. The CDR3 protein is CASSGTGALYEQYF. The CDR3 region has the DNA TGTGCCAGCAGCGGGACAGGGGCCCTCTACGAGCAGTACTTC.

The chain links TRBV5-1 to TRBJ1-2, with TRBD1 matching over 11 bases. The CDR3 runs to 14 residues. CDR1 is SGHRS and CDR2 is YFSETQ in the germline V gene. V dropped 4 bases and J dropped 3; count of bases not matched to a gene: 2. In nucleotides, the CDR3 is TGCGCCAGCAGCGGACAGGGGGCCGACTATGGCTACACCTTC. Translated, it gives CASSGQGADYGYTF. The complete variable domain, with remaining parts taken from reference TRBV5-1 and TRBJ1-2, reads KAGVTQTPRYLIKTRGQQVTLSCSPISGHRSVSWYQQTPGQGLQFLFEYFSETQRNKGNFPGRFSGRQFSNSRSEMNVSTLELGDSALYLCASSGQGADYGYTFGSGTRLTVV.

V usage is TRBV5-4 and J usage is TRBJ2-5; 11 bases fit TRBD2. The J call is uncertain, as TRBJ2-7 better fits the DNA end. The CDR3 is 16 amino acids. The V gene's germline CDR1 is SGHNT and CDR2 YYREEE (reference sequence). The CDR3 sequence is CASSLASGGRVHEQYF. In DNA form, the CDR3 reads TGTGCCAGCAGCTTGGCTAGCGGGGGGCGGGTCCACGAGCAGTACTTC.

The rearrangement joins TRBV2 to TRBJ2-1; 10 bases match TRBD2. CDR3 length: 14 amino acids. Trimming took 6 bases from V and 6 from J; bases not matched to a gene: 5. CDR1 is SNHLY, CDR2 FYNNEI, per germline. Here the CDR3 reads CASRSSGSFNEQFF. The CDR3 nucleotides are TGTGCCAGCAGGTCTAGCGGGAGTTTCAATGAGCAGTTCTTC.

This clone appeared a few times. This same CDR3 is encoded by further DNA sequences in the sample. This sequence joins TRBV2 and TRBJ2-7; the match to TRBD1 covers 7 bases. This CDR3 region has 12 residues. The trim removed 5 bases at V and 3 bases at J, leaving 1 base unmatched. Looked up from germline, CDR1 is SNHLY and CDR2 is FYNNEI. The DNA for the CDR3 is TGTGCCAGCAGTCGGGACAGCTACGAGCAGTACTTC. This gives the protein CASSRDSYEQYF. Supplemented by reference TRBV2 and TRBJ2-7, the full variable domain reads EPEVTQTPSHQVTQMGQEVILRCVPISNHLYFYWYRQILGQKVEFLVSFYNNEISEKSEIFDDQFSVERPDGSNFTLKIRSTKLEDSAMYFCASSRDSYEQYFGPGTRLTVT.

The chain employs TRBV14 and TRBJ2-5, with D perhaps matching TRBD2 (6 bases). Trimming shortened V by 2 bases and J by 4 bases, and 17 bases separated the two germline ends. From germline, CDR1 is SGHDN and CDR2 FVKESK. The CDR3 consists of 16 residues. The CDR3 DNA is TGTGCCAGCAGCCAATGGGCGGGACTCCAATCAGAGACCCAGTACTTC. This sequence encodes CASSQWAGLQSETQYF. Full variable domain (remainder filled in from reference TRBV14 and TRBJ2-5): EAGVTQFPSHSVIEKGQTVTLRCDPISGHDNLYWYRRVMGKEIKFLLHFVKESKQDESGMPNNRFLAERTGGTYSTLKVQPAELEDSGVYFCASSQWAGLQSETQYFGPGTRLLVL.

V usage is TRBV7-3 and J usage is TRBJ2-1, with TRBD2 identical over 7 bases. This CDR3 is 15 amino acids long. V shed 11 bases and J 8 bases; nucleotides not matched to a gene: 18. Germline CDR1 reads SGHTA; CDR2 reads FQGTGA. DNA for the CDR3: TGTGCCCCTCGGGCCCTTAGCGGGTCCGGCGATGAGCAGTTCTTC. Its translation is CAPRALSGSGDEQFF.

The chain couples TRBV6-6 to TRBJ1-1; perhaps TRBD1 as D (5 bases). V dropped 3 bases and J dropped 1 base, with 15 bases sitting between them. The CDR3 runs to 16 residues. In germline, CDR1 is MNHNY, CDR2 SVGAGI (reference sequence). This CDR3 reads CASSYGGSKGNTEAFF. DNA of the CDR3: TGTGCCAGCAGTTATGGGGGGAGCAAAGGGAACACTGAAGCTTTCTTT.

The chain employs TRBV19 and TRBJ2-7; D ambiguous. V lost 5 bases and J lost 5, with 7 bases in between. CDR3 length: 11 residues. Per germline, CDR1 LNHDA and CDR2 SQIVND (reference sequence). For the CDR3, the DNA is TGTGCCAGTAGTCGCAACAACGAGCAGTACTTC. It yields the protein CASSRNNEQYF.

The rearrangement uses TRBV19 and TRBJ2-2; 10 bases line up with TRBD2. After removal of 3 bases from V and 6 bases from J, the junction contained 4 bases not matched to a gene. CDR3 size: 15 residues. Germline loops: CDR1 LNHDA, CDR2 SQIVND (reference sequence). CDR3 sequence reads: CASSIQRGGSGELFF. The CDR3 DNA reads as TGTGCCAGTAGTATTCAGCGGGGGGGATCCGGGGAGCTGTTTTTT.